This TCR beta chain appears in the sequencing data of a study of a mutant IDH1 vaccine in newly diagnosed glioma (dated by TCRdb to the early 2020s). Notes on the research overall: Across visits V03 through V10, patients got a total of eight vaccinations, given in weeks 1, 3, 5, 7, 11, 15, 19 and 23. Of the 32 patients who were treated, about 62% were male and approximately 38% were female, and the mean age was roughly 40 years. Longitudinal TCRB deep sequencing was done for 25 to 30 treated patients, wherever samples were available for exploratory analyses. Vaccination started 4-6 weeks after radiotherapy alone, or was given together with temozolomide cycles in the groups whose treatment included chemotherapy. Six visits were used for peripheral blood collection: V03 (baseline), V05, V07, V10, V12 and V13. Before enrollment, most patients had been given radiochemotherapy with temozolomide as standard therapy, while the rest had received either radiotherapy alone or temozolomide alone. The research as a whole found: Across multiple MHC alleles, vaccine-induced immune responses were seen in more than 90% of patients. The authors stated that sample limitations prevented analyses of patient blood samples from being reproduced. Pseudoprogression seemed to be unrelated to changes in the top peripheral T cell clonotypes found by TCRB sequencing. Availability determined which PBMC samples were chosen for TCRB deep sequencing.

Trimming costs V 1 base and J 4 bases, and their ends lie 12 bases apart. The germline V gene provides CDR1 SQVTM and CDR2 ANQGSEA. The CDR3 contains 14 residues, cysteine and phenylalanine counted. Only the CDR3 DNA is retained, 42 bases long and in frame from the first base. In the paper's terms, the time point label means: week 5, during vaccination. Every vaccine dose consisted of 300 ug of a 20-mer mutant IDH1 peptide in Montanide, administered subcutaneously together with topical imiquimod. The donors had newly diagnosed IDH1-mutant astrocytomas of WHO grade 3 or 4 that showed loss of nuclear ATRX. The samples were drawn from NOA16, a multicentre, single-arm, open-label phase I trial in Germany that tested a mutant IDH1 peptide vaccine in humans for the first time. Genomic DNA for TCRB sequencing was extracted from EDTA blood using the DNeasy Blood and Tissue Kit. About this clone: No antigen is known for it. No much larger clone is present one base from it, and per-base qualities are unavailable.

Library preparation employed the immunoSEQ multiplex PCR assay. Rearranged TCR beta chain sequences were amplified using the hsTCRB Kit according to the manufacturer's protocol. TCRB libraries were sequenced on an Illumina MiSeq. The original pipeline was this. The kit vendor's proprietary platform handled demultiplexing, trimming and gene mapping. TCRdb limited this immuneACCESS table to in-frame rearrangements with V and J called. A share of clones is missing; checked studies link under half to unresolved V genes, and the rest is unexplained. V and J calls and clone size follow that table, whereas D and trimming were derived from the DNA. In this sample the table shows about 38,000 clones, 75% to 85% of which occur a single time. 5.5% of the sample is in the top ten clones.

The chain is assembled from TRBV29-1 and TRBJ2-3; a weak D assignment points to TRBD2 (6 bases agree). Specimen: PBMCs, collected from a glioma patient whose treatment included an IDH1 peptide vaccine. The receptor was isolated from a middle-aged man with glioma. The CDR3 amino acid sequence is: CSVEGVSGADTQYF. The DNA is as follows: TGCAGCGTTGAAGGAGTGTCGGGGGCAGATACGCAGTATTTT.